This T cell receptor (beta chain) was sequenced in a study of T cell responses to AZD1222 COVID-19 vaccine. Data came from immunoSEQ multiplex PCR; TCRdb stores just in-frame clones and leaves some out. Of roughly 120,000 clones in the sample, around 90% are singletons; the top ten hold about 15%. A word on this clone: The target antigen is unknown.

Trimming stripped 3 bases from V and 4 bases from J, with 9 bases between. CDR3 length equals 13 residues. Germline lookup yields CDR1 MDHEN and CDR2 SYDVKM. Broader study findings: Rises in breadth and depth of Spike-specific TCRs came after two AZD1222 doses.

Second-dose timings of about 4 or about 12 weeks were pooled. Here the sequenced sample was peripheral blood, taken 28 days after the second AZD1222 dose. The clonotype was recovered from an adult who received the AZD1222 COVID-19 vaccine. V is TRBV28 and J is TRBJ1-1, with D hard to call. CDR3 in amino acids: CASSFPTRTEAFF. DNA for the CDR3: TGTGCCAGCAGTTTCCCGACGCGCACTGAAGCTTTCTTT.